By share, the clone carrying this T cell receptor (beta chain) ranks as medium-sized. Its antigen remains unidentified. The data are from a study of T and B cells in COVID-19 patients. For the study at large: Blood was sampled from COVID-19 patients who were either actively infected or recovered. Study results and caveats: Blood from mildly ill patients while symptomatic, and early samples from severe cases, were scarce.

Each TRB amplification used about 250-550 ng of genomic DNA from blood. TRB rearrangements were amplified by multiplex PCR with BIOMED2 TRB-A/B primers. TCRdb re-called the multiplex PCR reads with MiXCR, one entry per CDR3 protein. The sample lists more than 7,500 distinct CDR3 sequences, roughly 27% occurring once. V was shortened by 3 bases and J by 0 bases, with 8 bases between the two germline ends. The CDR3 is made up of 14 amino acids. Germline CDR1 SQVTM, CDR2 ANQGSEA. The rearrangement uses TRBV29-1 and TRBJ1-4; no definite D call. The clonotype was recovered from a human donor who had recovered from COVID-19. Specimen: blood. CDR3: CSVEGGPTNEKLFF. As DNA, the CDR3 is TGCAGCGTTGAGGGAGGCCCAACTAATGAAAAACTGTTTTTT.